The entry that follows covers one T cell receptor beta chain sequence. No antigen is known for it. The data were obtained in a study of CD8+CD57+ T cells in acquired aplastic anemia. Study context: Sorted CD4+ plus CD8+ cells gave DNA averaging roughly 3.2 ug. CD4+ reads averaged about 9.9 million in healthy donors. Study observations and caveats: It was found that more than 25 CD8+ CDR3 sequences were shared between patients and controls. The CD8+ Simpson's diversity of patients and controls was not significantly different.

Template material for TCR beta VDJ and CDR3 profiling consisted of genomic DNA. TCRdb re-analysed the reads in MiXCR, keeping a single row per CDR3 protein. The repertoire includes some 180,000 distinct CDR3 sequences, about 47% of them detected once, and 2.5% to 3.5% sits in the top ten. Source material: sorted CD4+, CD8+, or CD8+CD57+ T cells (not recorded which) from PBMCs. This sequence was found in a human donor in good health.

The CDR3 here is CASRTSTGGPYEQYF. The CDR3 bases are TGTGCCAGTAGAACTTCCACAGGGGGTCCCTACGAGCAGTACTTC. The V gene is TRBV19, the J gene TRBJ2-7; the match to TRBD1 covers 8 bases. From germline, CDR1 is LNHDA and CDR2 SQIVND (reference sequence). The V and J ends lost 6 bases and 2 bases, in that order; junction bases with no gene match: 9. The CDR3 length is 15 residues.